A single sample gave rise to the 4 T cell receptor beta chains below, sequenced in a study of CD8 T cells in Susac syndrome. The RNA, about 0.45 to 1 ug, was put through reverse transcription using random hexamers. Each CDR3 protein is one row after TCRdb ran MiXCR on the immunoSEQ multiplex PCR reads. The profile shows approximately 300,000 distinct CDR3 sequences, 89% of them singletons. Source material: CD8+ T cells from PBMCs. The receptors originated from a human donor with multiple sclerosis.

On this clonotype: A read error may produce the germline difference seen at one junction end. The chain recombines TRBV7-9 with TRBJ1-1; the D gene is possibly TRBD1 (6 bases). Germline V gene data show CDR1 as SEHNR and CDR2 as FQNEAQ (reference sequence). This CDR3 spans 16 amino acids. CDR3 nucleotide sequence: TGTGCCAGCAGCTTGGGGGCAGCTAATGAACCCGTGTGGACAAGATTT. Protein: CASSLGAANEPVWTRF.

The chain recombines TRBV28 with TRBJ1-1; D call uncertain. V was trimmed by 7 bases and J by 3 bases, leaving 15 bases between them. The CDR3 is 14 amino acids. The V gene's germline CDR1 is MDHEN and CDR2 SYDVKM. The CDR3 sequence: CASTQDRWDTEAFF. The CDR3 bases are TGTGCCAGCACCCAAGACCGTTGGGACACTGAAGCTTTCTTT.

V is TRBV20-1 and J is TRBJ1-5; D possibly corresponds to TRBD1 (5 bases). CDR3 length: 13 amino acids. The germline CDR1 and CDR2 sequences are DFQATT and SNEGSKA (reference sequence). Between the trimmed V and J ends, which lost 6 bases and 4 bases, there was a span of 13 bases. Here the CDR3 DNA reads TGCAGTGCCCGGGGGAAAGAAAATCAGCCCCAGCATTTT. Translation gives CSARGKENQPQHF.

The chain carries TRBV25-1 and TRBJ2-7, with D perhaps matching TRBD1 (5 bases). The CDR3 contains 16 residues. V lost 5 bases, J lost 3 bases, and 20 bases lay in between. Germline V gives CDR1 MGHDK, CDR2 SYGVNS. The CDR3 nucleotides are TGTGCCAGCAGTTTAGTGCTCGAGACAGTTCGCTACGAGCAGTACTTC. Translated, it gives CASSLVLETVRYEQYF.